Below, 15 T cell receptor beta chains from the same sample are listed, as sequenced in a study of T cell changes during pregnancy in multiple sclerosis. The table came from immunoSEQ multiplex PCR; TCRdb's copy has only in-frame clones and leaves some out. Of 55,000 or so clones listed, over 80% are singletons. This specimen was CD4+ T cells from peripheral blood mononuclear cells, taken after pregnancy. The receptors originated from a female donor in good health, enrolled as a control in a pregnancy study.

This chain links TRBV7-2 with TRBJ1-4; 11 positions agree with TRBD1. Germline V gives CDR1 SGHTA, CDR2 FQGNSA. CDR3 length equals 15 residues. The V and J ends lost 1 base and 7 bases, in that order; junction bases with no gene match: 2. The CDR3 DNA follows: TGTGCCAGCAGCTTAGGTGGGACAGGGGGTGAAAAACTGTTTTTT. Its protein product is CASSLGGTGGEKLFF.

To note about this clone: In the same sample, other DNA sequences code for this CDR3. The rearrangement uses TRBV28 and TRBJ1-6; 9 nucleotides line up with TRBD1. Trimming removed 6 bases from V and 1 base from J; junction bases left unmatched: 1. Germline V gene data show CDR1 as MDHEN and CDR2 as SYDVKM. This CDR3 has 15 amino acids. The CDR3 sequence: CASRGQGSYNSPLHF. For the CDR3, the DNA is TGTGCCAGCAGGGGACAGGGTTCCTATAATTCACCCCTCCACTTT.

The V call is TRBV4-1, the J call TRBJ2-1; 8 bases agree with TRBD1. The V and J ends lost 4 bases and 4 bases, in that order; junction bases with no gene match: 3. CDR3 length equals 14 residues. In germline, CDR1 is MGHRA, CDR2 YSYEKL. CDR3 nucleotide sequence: TGCGCCAGCAGCCCCAGGGGGCTGTACAATGAGCAGTTCTTC. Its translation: CASSPRGLYNEQFF.

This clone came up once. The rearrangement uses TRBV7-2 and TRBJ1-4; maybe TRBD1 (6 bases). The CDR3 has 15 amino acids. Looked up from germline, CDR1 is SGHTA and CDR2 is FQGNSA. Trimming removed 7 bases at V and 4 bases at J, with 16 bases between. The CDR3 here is CASTRGSQGNEKLFF. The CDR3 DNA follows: TGTGCCAGCACGAGAGGATCACAGGGTAATGAAAAACTGTTTTTT.

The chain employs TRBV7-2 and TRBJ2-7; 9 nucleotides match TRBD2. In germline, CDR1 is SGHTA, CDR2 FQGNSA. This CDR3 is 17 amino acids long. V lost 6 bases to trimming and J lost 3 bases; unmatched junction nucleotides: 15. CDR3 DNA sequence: TGTGCCAGCAGTGGTCTGGGCGGGGGGGGCGGACGCTACGAGCAGTACTTC. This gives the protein CASSGLGGGGGRYEQYF.

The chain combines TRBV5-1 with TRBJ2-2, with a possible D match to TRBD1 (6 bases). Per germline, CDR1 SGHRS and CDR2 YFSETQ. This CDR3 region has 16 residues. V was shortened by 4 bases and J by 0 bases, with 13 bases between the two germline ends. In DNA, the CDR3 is TGCGCCAGCAGCGGGCAGGGACACCCGAACACCGGGGAGCTGTTTTTT. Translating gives CASSGQGHPNTGELFF.

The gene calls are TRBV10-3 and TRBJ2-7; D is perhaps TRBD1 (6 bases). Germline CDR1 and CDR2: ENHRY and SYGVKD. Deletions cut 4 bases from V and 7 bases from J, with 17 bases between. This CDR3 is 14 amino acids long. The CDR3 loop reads CAISVGTTSREQYF. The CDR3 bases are TGTGCCATCAGTGTAGGGACAACAAGCAGGGAGCAGTACTTC.

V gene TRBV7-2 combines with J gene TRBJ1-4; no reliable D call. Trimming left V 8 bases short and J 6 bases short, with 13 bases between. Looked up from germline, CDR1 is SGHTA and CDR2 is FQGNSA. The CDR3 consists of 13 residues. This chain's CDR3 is CASSSRRHEKLFF. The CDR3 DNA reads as TGTGCCAGCTCCTCCCGGCGGCATGAAAAACTGTTTTTT.

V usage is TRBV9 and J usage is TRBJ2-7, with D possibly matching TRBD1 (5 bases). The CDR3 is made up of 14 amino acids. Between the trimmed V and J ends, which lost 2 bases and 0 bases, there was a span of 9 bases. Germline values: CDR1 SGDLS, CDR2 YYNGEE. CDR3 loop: CASSVQGLSYEQYF. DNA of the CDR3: TGTGCCAGCAGCGTCCAGGGCCTCTCCTACGAGCAGTACTTC.

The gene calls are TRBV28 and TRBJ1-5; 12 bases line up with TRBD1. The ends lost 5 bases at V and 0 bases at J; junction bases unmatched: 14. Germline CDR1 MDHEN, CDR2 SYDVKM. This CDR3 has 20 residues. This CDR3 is CASSPLGGTGGAYSNQPQHF. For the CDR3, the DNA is TGTGCCAGCAGTCCCCTTGGGGGGACAGGGGGCGCGTATAGCAATCAGCCCCAGCATTTT.

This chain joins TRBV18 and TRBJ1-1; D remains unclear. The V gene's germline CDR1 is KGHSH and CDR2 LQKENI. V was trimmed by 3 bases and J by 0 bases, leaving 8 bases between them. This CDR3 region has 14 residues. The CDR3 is CASSPSSMNTEAFF. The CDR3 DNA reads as TGTGCCAGCTCACCTAGTTCCATGAACACTGAAGCTTTCTTT.

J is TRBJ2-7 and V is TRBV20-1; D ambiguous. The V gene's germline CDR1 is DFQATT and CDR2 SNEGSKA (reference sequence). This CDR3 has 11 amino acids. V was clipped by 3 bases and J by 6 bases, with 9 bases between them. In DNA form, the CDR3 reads TGCAGTGCTAGGGCAGATCGCGAGCAGTACTTC. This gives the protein CSARADREQYF.

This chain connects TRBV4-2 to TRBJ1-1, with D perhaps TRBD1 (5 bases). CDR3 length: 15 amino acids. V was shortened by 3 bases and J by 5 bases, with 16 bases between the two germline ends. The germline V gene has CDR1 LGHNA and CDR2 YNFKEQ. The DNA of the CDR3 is TGTGCCAGCAGCCATCCAGGGAAGGAGAGGACTGAAGCTTTCTTT. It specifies CASSHPGKERTEAFF.

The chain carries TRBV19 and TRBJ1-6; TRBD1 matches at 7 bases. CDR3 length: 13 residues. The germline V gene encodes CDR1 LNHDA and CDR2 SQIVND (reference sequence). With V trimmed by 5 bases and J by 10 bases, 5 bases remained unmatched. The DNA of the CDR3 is TGTGCCAGTAGTCGACAGGGAGGCTCACCCCTCCACTTT. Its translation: CASSRQGGSPLHF.

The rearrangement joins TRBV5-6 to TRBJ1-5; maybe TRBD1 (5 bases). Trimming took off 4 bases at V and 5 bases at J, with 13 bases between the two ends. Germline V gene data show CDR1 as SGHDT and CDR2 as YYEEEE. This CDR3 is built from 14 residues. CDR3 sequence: CASSQGLTYQPQHF. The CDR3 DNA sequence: TGTGCCAGCAGCCAGGGACTTACGTATCAGCCCCAGCATTTT.